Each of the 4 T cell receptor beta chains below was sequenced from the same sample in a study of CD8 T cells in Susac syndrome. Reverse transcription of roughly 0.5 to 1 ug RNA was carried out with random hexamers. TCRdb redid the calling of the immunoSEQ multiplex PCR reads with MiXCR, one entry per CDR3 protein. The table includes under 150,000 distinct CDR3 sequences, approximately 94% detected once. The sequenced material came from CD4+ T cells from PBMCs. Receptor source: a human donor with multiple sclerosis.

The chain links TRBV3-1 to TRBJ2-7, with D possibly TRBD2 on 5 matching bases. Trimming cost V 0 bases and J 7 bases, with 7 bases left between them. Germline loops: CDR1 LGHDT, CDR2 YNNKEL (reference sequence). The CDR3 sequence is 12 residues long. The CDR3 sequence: CASSQDRGEQYF. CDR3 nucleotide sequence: TGTGCCAGCAGCCAAGATCGCGGGGAGCAGTACTTC.

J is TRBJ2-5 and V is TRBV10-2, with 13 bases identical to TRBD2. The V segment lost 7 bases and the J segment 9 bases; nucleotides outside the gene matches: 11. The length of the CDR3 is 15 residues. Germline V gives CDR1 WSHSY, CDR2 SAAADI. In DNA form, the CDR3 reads TGCGCCAGCAATTACGGACTAGCGGGGGCCTCAGCCCAGTACTTC. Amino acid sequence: CASNYGLAGASAQYF.

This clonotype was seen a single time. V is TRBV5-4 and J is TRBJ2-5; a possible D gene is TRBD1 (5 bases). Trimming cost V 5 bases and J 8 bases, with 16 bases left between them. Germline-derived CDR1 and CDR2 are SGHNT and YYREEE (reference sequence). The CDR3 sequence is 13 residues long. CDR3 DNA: TGTGCCAGCAGTTACACCGTGGGGCATACCCAGTACTTC. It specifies CASSYTVGHTQYF.

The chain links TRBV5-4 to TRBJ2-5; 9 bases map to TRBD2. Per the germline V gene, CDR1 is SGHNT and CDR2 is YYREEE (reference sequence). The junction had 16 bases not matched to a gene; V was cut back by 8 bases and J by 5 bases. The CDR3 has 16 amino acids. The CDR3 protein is CASTTGGAGGGETQYF. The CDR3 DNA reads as TGTGCCAGTACCACGGGGGGAGCGGGGGGCGGTGAGACCCAGTACTTC.